The sequence of this T cell receptor (beta chain) was determined in a study of T cell changes during pregnancy in multiple sclerosis. Measured with immunoSEQ multiplex PCR; TCRdb has only the in-frame clones, and not every one. The repertoire holds about 11,000 clones, with around 94% as singletons. The CDR3 runs to 15 residues. Per germline, CDR1 SGHRS and CDR2 YFSETQ. V lost 0 bases to trimming and J lost 1 base, with 8 bases between them. This clone was seen a single time. The clonotype was recovered from a female donor with multiple sclerosis, enrolled in a pregnancy study. The specimen comprised CD4+ T cells from peripheral blood mononuclear cells, sampled before pregnancy. The chain is built from TRBV5-1 and TRBJ2-4; maybe TRBD1 (6 bases). CDR3 bases: TGCGCCAGCAGCTTGGGACAGGTTGCCAAAAACATTCAGTACTTC. This gives the protein CASSLGQVAKNIQYF.